These 11 T cell receptor beta chains were sequenced from one sample in a study of long-term antiretroviral therapy in people with HIV. Run at survey level, the immunoSEQ assay was version v3.0. Assay: immunoSEQ multiplex PCR; the TCRdb copy retains only in-frame clones and omits some. The table has some 27,000 clones, around three quarters seen once. Sequencing was performed on unsorted PBMCs, taken 2.1 years after starting antiretroviral therapy. These receptors were collected from a man younger than 40 with HIV.

V usage is TRBV5-4 and J usage is TRBJ2-1, with 9 bases matching TRBD2. This CDR3 has 14 residues. The germline V gene encodes CDR1 SGHNT and CDR2 YYREEE (reference sequence). V dropped 2 bases and J dropped 12; count of bases not matched to a gene: 9. CDR3: CASSFLASGIGQFF. In DNA form, the CDR3 reads TGTGCCAGCAGCTTTTTGGCTAGCGGGATTGGGCAGTTCTTC.

This clone was counted a single time. The genes are TRBV28 and TRBJ2-3; D may be TRBD2 (6 bases). This CDR3 has 14 amino acids. Per germline, CDR1 MDHEN and CDR2 SYDVKM. V was cut by 3 bases and J by 6 bases, with 13 bases left in between. The CDR3 sequence: CASSFSGLQDTQYF. In DNA, the CDR3 is TGTGCCAGCAGTTTTAGTGGACTACAGGATACGCAGTATTTT.

The chain has TRBV19 and TRBJ1-4; weak D call: TRBD1 (6 bases). The CDR3 extends over 13 amino acids. V was cut by 8 bases and J by 3 bases, with 10 bases left in between. Germline V CDR1 and CDR2: LNHDA, SQIVND (reference sequence). CDR3 region: CASVQGPNEKLFF. CDR3 nucleotides: TGTGCCAGTGTACAGGGCCCTAATGAAAAACTGTTTTTT.

Here the CDR3 reads CASSLDSRGVQETQYF. The CDR3 region has the DNA TGCGCCAGCAGCTTGGATTCTAGAGGGGTCCAAGAGACCCAGTACTTC. The chain joins TRBV5-1 to TRBJ2-5, with D possibly called TRBD1 or TRBD2 (5 bases each). The V end lost 0 bases, the J end lost 1 base, and 13 bases lay between the germline ends. This CDR3 comprises 16 residues. Germline values: CDR1 SGHRS, CDR2 YFSETQ.

The chain carries TRBV11-2 and TRBJ1-1; weak D call: TRBD1 (6 bases). V lost 1 base and J lost 4, with 16 bases in between. Germline V gene sequence: CDR1 SGHAT, CDR2 FQNNGV. The CDR3 covers 16 residues. This CDR3 reads CASSLVRWGARTEAFF. In DNA, the CDR3 is TGTGCCAGCAGCTTAGTTCGTTGGGGGGCGCGCACTGAAGCTTTCTTT.

The gene calls are TRBV7-2 and TRBJ1-1; D unclear. In germline, CDR1 is SGHTA, CDR2 FQGNSA. CDR3 length: 17 amino acids. V lost 1 base and J lost 0, with 15 bases in between. The CDR3 DNA reads as TGTGCCAGCAGCTTAGGGGCACTCCCGCCCTTGAACACTGAAGCTTTCTTT. Amino acid sequence: CASSLGALPPLNTEAFF.

The chain employs TRBV6-4 and TRBJ2-3; 14 nucleotides align to TRBD2. CDR3 length: 16 residues. With 0 bases clipped from V and 4 bases from J, the junction kept 0 bases outside the gene matches. The V gene's germline CDR1 is MRHNA and CDR2 SNTAGT. The CDR3 DNA sequence: TGTGCCAGCAGTGACTCGACTAGCGGGGGGGCAGATACGCAGTATTTT. This gives the protein CASSDSTSGGADTQYF.

The chain couples TRBV2 to TRBJ1-1, with D hard to call. Germline lookup yields CDR1 SNHLY and CDR2 FYNNEI. This CDR3 has 14 residues. V lost 4 bases, J lost 0 bases, and 9 bases lay in between. CDR3 loop: CASSADIMNTEAFF. In DNA form, the CDR3 reads TGTGCCAGCAGTGCCGACATCATGAACACTGAAGCTTTCTTT.

This clone has more than one count but fewer than ten. The chain combines TRBV5-4 with TRBJ2-2; the D gene is possibly TRBD1 (5 bases). Per germline, CDR1 SGHNT and CDR2 YYREEE (reference sequence). V gave up 4 bases and J gave up 1 base, with 11 bases separating them. This CDR3 is 15 amino acids long. CDR3 residues: CASSAQGRNTGELFF. The CDR3 coding sequence is TGTGCCAGCAGCGCGCAGGGTAGGAACACCGGGGAGCTGTTTTTT.

V usage is TRBV5-4 and J usage is TRBJ2-7; D remains ambiguous. Germline values: CDR1 SGHNT, CDR2 YYREEE (reference sequence). This CDR3 spans 15 amino acids. V was clipped by 1 base and J by 6 bases, with 17 bases between them. The CDR3 nucleotides are TGTGCCAGCAGCTTGTCCCCGGCTAGACACGGCGAGCAGTACTTC. Amino acids: CASSLSPARHGEQYF. Full variable domain (missing parts from reference TRBV5-4 and TRBJ2-7): ETGVTQSPTHLIKTRGQQVTLRCSSQSGHNTVSWYQQALGQGPQFIFQYYREEENGRGNFPPRFSGLQFPNYSSELNVNALELDDSALYLCASSLSPARHGEQYFGPGTRLTVT.

The rearrangement links TRBV11-2 to TRBJ1-2, with 7 bases matching TRBD1. The CDR3 runs 14 residues. Germline CDR1 SGHAT, CDR2 FQNNGV. The CDR3 loop is CATGSGSHFYGYTF. In nucleotides, the CDR3 is TGTGCGACAGGGTCCGGGTCTCACTTCTATGGCTACACCTTC.